Presented here are 15 T cell receptor beta chains from one specimen sequenced in a study of regulatory and conventional T cells in RAG deficiency. The repertoire was sequenced with immunoSEQ multiplex PCR; TCRdb's copy has only in-frame clones and lacks some. The sample lists 6,500 to 7,000 clones; roughly 78% were seen once. This same sample was also taken into another study, of regulatory T cells. Per that paper: Primers: 52 TRBV forward and 13 TRBJ reverse.

Source material: CD8+ T cells sorted from blood. The receptors were sampled from a human donor in good health.

The rearrangement uses TRBV6-5 and TRBJ1-2; 8 positions match TRBD1. Unmatched junction bases numbered 3, after V lost 6 bases and J lost 6 bases. The CDR3 extends over 12 amino acids. Germline V gives CDR1 MNHEY, CDR2 SVGAGI. The CDR3 bases are TGTGCCAGCAGCCGGACAGGGAATGGCTACACCTTC. This gives the protein CASSRTGNGYTF.

The J gene is TRBJ2-2, the V gene TRBV9; D not resolved. Germline V CDR1 and CDR2: SGDLS, YYNGEE. The CDR3 has 15 residues. V lost 3 bases and J lost 2, with 11 bases in between. CDR3 nucleotide sequence: TGTGCCAGCAGCGCCCCGAGCAGTAACACCGGGGAGCTGTTTTTT. Its protein is CASSAPSSNTGELFF.

This clone was counted a few times. V usage is TRBV19 and J usage is TRBJ2-5; the match to TRBD1 covers 11 bases. This CDR3 is built from 15 residues. With 6 bases clipped from V and 6 bases from J, the junction kept 9 bases outside the gene matches. Germline V gives CDR1 LNHDA, CDR2 SQIVND (reference sequence). As DNA, the CDR3 is TGTGCCAGTAGACCCATTGGGACAGGGGGTCAGACCCAGTACTTC. It is translated as CASRPIGTGGQTQYF.

The CDR3 sequence: CASSLLAPGSDTEAFF. CDR3 coding DNA: TGTGCCAGCAGCTTGCTCGCACCGGGCTCGGACACTGAAGCTTTCTTT. The chain is built from TRBV7-8 and TRBJ1-1, with D hard to call. Deletions cut 3 bases from V and 3 bases from J, with 17 bases between. CDR3 length: 16 residues. Germline V gene lookup returns CDR1 SGHVS and CDR2 FQNEAQ.

The gene calls are TRBV10-2 and TRBJ1-2; D ambiguous. The CDR3 loop spans 13 amino acids. Trimming took off 7 bases at V and 6 bases at J, with 15 bases between the two ends. CDR1 and CDR2 (germline): WSHSY, SAAADI. The CDR3: CASTPMEFNGYTF. The CDR3 coding sequence is TGCGCCAGCACCCCAATGGAATTCAATGGCTACACCTTC.

This clone has only a few counts. This chain joins TRBV27 and TRBJ1-2; D perhaps matches TRBD1 (5 bases). The V gene's germline CDR1 is MNHEY and CDR2 SMNVEV (reference sequence). The V and J ends lost 6 bases and 6 bases respectively, with 17 bases between them. The CDR3 has 14 amino acids. The CDR3 protein is CASRFPGSPNGYTF. The CDR3 nucleotides read TGTGCCAGCAGATTCCCAGGGTCTCCTAATGGCTACACCTTC.

The V and J genes are TRBV9 and TRBJ2-5; 8 bases match TRBD2. CDR1 and CDR2 (germline): SGDLS, YYNGEE. The CDR3 is 17 amino acids. Trimming took 4 bases from V and 4 from J; bases not matched to a gene: 15. CDR3 loop: CASSRTGTSGGSETQYF. The CDR3 DNA reads as TGTGCCAGCAGCCGTACTGGAACGAGCGGGGGATCAGAGACCCAGTACTTC.

The V and J genes are TRBV6-1 and TRBJ2-7, with a possible D match to TRBD2 (5 bases). From germline, CDR1 is MNHNS and CDR2 SASEGT. The CDR3 extends over 13 amino acids. Trimming took 8 bases from V and 3 from J, leaving 14 bases between them. The CDR3 DNA reads as TGTGCCAGCCTACATCATGGAGGCTACGAGCAGTACTTC. As protein: CASLHHGGYEQYF.

The rearrangement uses TRBV28 and TRBJ2-7, with D perhaps TRBD1 (5 bases). Trimming took 3 bases from V and 3 from J, leaving 9 bases between them. Germline CDR1 MDHEN, CDR2 SYDVKM. The CDR3 extends over 13 amino acids. CDR3 residues: CASSFIRDYEQYF. The CDR3 region has the DNA TGTGCCAGCAGTTTTATCAGGGACTACGAGCAGTACTTC.

In its sample, this clone was seen a few times. The chain combines TRBV9 with TRBJ1-2, with D possibly matching TRBD1 (6 bases). From germline, CDR1 is SGDLS and CDR2 YYNGEE. The V end lost 0 bases, the J end lost 6 bases, and 9 bases lay between the germline ends. The CDR3 is 13 residues long. CDR3 residues: CASSVEGEDGYTF. The CDR3 DNA reads TGTGCCAGCAGCGTAGAGGGGGAGGATGGCTACACCTTC.

DNA of the CDR3: TGTGCCAGCAGTTCGCCCCGGACCACCTTTTTCAATGAGCAGTTCTTC. Its translation: CASSSPRTTFFNEQFF. The gene calls are TRBV28 and TRBJ2-1, with D unresolved. CDR3 length: 16 residues. CDR1 MDHEN and CDR2 SYDVKM come from the germline V gene. V was cut by 4 bases and J by 6 bases, with 19 bases left in between.

CDR3 amino acids: CASSLSYSPTGNYGYTF. The CDR3 nucleotides read TGTGCCAGCAGCTTATCATATTCCCCGACAGGGAATTATGGCTACACCTTC. V and J are TRBV11-2 and TRBJ1-2, with TRBD1 matching 7 bases. CDR3 length: 17 amino acids. V gave up 2 bases and J gave up 5 bases; unmatched junction bases: 14. Germline-derived CDR1 and CDR2 are SGHAT and FQNNGV.

On this clone itself: A junction end diverges from the germline sequence, so it may reflect a read error. This chain connects TRBV6-5 to TRBJ1-1; possibly TRBD1 for D (5 bases). There are 14 residues in the CDR3. Germline V lookup: CDR1 MNHEY, CDR2 SVGAGI. The CDR3 sequence: CASSYTQGDTEASF. In DNA, the CDR3 is TGTGCCAGCAGTTATACCCAGGGTGACACTGAAGCTTCCTTT.

The chain is built from TRBV6-5 and TRBJ2-1; the D call may be TRBD1 or TRBD2 (5 bases each). Germline-derived CDR1 and CDR2 are MNHEY and SVGAGI. V lost 3 bases, J lost 5 bases, and 14 bases lay in between. CDR3 length equals 15 residues. The CDR3 loop reads CASSYIGARNNEQFF. The DNA for the CDR3 is TGTGCCAGCAGTTATATCGGGGCGCGCAACAATGAGCAGTTCTTC.

There are a few counts of this clone. The CDR3 nucleotides read TGTGCCAGTAGTATCGGACAGGGGCTGGACGAGCAGTACTTC. Translation gives CASSIGQGLDEQYF. The chain is built from TRBV19 and TRBJ2-7, with 9 bases aligning to TRBD1. CDR3 length: 14 amino acids. J lost 5 bases, V lost 3 bases, and 5 bases had no gene match. Germline CDR1 reads LNHDA; CDR2 reads SQIVND (reference sequence).